The clone carrying this T cell receptor beta chain appeared once. This entry belongs to a study of blood T cell repertoires in COVID-19. At the level of the study: Sources were T cells, B-cell-depleted T cells, or PBMCs; the material itself was cDNA or gDNA.

Clones were sequenced by immunoSEQ multiplex PCR, and TCRdb holds only the in-frame ones, with some missing. Of 65,000 to 95,000 clones listed, roughly 89% were seen once; the top ten hold 8.9%. The receptor comes from a man older than 75 with acute or convalescent COVID-19. Input material: peripheral blood.

The CDR3: CASSPQLAGGPLETQYF. CDR3 nucleotides: TGTGCCAGCAGCCCCCAACTAGCGGGAGGCCCTCTAGAGACCCAGTACTTC. The V call is TRBV11-2, the J call TRBJ2-5; 12 nucleotides line up with TRBD2. CDR3 length equals 17 residues. V was pared by 5 bases and J by 4 bases, with 11 bases of the junction left unmatched. Germline-derived CDR1 and CDR2 are SGHAT and FQNNGV.